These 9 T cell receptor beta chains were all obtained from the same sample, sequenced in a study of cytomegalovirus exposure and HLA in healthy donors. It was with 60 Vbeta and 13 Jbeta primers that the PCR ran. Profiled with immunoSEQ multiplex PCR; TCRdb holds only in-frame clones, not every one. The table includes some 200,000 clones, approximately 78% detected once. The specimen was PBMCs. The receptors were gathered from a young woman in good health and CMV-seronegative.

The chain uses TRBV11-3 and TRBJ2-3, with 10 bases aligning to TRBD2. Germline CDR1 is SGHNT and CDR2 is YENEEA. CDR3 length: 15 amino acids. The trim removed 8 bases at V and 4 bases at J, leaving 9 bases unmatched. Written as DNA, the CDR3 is TGTGCCAGCGAAAAGCGGGAGGGCCCCGCAGATACGCAGTATTTT. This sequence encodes CASEKREGPADTQYF.

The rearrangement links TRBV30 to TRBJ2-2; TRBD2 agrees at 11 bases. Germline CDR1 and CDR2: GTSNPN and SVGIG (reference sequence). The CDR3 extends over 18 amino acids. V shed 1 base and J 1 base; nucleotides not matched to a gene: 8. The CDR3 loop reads CAWSDNRLAGMNTGELFF. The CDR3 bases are TGTGCCTGGAGTGACAACCGACTAGCGGGGATGAACACCGGGGAGCTGTTTTTT.

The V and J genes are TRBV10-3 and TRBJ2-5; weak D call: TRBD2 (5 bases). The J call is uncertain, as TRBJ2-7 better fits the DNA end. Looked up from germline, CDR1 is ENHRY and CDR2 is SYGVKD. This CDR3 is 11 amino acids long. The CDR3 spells CAIGAVYEQYF. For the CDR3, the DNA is TGTGCCATCGGAGCGGTTTACGAGCAGTACTTC.

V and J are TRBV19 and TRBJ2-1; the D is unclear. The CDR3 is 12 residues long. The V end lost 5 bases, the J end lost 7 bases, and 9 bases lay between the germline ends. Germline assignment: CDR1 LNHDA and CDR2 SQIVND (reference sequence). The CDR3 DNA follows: TGTGCCAGTAGTCTAATTGTGAATGAGCAGTTCTTC. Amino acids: CASSLIVNEQFF. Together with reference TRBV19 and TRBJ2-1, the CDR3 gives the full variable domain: DGGITQSPKYLFRKEGQNVTLSCEQNLNHDAMYWYRQDPGQGLRLIYYSQIVNDFQKGDIAEGYSVSREKKESFPLTVTSAQKNPTAFYLCASSLIVNEQFFGPGTRLTVL.

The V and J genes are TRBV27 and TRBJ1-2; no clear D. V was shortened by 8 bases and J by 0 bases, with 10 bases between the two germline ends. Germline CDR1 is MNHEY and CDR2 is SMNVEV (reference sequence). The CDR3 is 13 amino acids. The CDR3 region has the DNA TGTGCCAGCTCTTGGACTGCTAACTATGGCTACACCTTC. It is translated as CASSWTANYGYTF.

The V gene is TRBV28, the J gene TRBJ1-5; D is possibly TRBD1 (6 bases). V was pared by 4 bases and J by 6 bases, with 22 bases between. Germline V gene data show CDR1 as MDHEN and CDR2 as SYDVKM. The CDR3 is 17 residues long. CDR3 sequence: CASSSSSTGSLGQPQHF. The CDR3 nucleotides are TGTGCCAGCAGTTCCTCTTCTACAGGGTCGCTCGGTCAGCCCCAGCATTTT.

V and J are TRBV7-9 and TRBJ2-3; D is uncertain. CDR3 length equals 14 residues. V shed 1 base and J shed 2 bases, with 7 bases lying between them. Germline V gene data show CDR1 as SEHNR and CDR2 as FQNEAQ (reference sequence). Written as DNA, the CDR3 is TGTGCCAGCAGCTTAGGAGACAACACAGATACGCAGTATTTT. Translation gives CASSLGDNTDTQYF.

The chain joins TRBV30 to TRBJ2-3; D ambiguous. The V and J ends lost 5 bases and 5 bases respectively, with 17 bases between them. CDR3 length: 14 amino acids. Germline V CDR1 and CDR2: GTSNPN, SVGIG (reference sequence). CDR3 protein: CAWSFGARLDTQYF. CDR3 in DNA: TGTGCCTGGTCCTTTGGAGCGAGGCTAGATACGCAGTATTTT. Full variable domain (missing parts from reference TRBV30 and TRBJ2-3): SQTIHQWPATLVQPVGSPLSLECTVEGTSNPNLYWYRQAAGRGLQLLFYSVGIGQISSEVPQNLSASRPQDRQFILSSKKLLLSDSGFYLCAWSFGARLDTQYFGPGTRLTVL.

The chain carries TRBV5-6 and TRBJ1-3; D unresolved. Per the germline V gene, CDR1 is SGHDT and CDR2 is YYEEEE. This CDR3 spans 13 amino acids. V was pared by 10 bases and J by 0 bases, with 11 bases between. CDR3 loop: CALGRSSGNTIYF. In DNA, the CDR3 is TGTGCCTTAGGGAGAAGCTCTGGAAACACCATATATTTT.